This T cell receptor (beta chain) was sequenced for a study of CD8 T cells in Susac syndrome. Study-level findings and limits: The study conceded that relatively few individuals underwent its TCR sequencing and HLA analysis.

Germline assignment: CDR1 LNHNV and CDR2 YYDKDF (reference sequence). The germline V and J ends were trimmed by 7 bases and 5 bases, with 14 bases remaining between them. CDR3 length: 14 amino acids. Negative isolation was applied to CD8+ and CD4+ T cells, and FACS enrichment was applied to TEMRA cells. Regarding this clonotype: What it recognizes is unknown.

When the RNA was reverse transcribed, random hexamers were used with an input of roughly 0.5 to 1 ug. The immunoSEQ assay covered 54 Vbeta and 13 Jbeta segments for CDR3. One entry per CDR3 protein results from TCRdb running MiXCR on the immunoSEQ multiplex PCR reads. Of approximately 130,000 distinct CDR3 sequences in the sample, under 95% were seen once. This rearrangement joins TRBV15 to TRBJ1-4; D gene unclear. The sequence derives from a human donor with multiple sclerosis. Sequencing was carried out using CD8+ T cells from PBMCs. In DNA, the CDR3 is TGTGCCACCATCGACGCCGACGAAAATGAAAAACTGTTTTTT. Translation gives CATIDADENEKLFF.